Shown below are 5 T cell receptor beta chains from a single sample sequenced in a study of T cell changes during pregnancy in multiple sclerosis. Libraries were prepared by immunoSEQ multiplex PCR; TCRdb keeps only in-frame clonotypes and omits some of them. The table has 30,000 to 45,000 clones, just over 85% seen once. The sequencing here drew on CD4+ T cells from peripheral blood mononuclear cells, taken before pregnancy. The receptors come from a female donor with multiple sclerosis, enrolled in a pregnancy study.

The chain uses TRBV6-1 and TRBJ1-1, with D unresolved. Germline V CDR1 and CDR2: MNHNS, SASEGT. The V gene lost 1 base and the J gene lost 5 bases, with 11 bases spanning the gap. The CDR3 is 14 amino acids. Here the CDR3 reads CASSEDFRGTEAFF. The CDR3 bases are TGTGCCAGCAGTGAAGACTTCAGAGGGACTGAAGCTTTCTTT.

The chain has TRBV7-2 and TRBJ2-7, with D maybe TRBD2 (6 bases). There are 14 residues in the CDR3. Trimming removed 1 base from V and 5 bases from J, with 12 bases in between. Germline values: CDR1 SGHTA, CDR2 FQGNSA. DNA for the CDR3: TGTGCCAGCAGCTTAGAGGCGGGAAGGAACGAGCAGTACTTC. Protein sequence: CASSLEAGRNEQYF.

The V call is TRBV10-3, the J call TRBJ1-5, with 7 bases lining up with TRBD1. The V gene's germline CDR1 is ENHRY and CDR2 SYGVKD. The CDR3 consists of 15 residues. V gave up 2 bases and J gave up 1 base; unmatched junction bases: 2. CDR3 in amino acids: CAISEGDRSNQPQHF. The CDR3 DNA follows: TGTGCCATCAGTGAGGGGGACAGAAGCAATCAGCCCCAGCATTTT.

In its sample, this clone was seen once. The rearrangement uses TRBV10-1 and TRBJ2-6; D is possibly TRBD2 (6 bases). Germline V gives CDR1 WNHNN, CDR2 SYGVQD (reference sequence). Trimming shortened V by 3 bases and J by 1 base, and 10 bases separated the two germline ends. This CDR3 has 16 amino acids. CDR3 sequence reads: CASSDWDLSGANVLTF. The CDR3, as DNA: TGCGCCAGCAGTGACTGGGACTTATCTGGGGCCAACGTCCTGACTTTC.

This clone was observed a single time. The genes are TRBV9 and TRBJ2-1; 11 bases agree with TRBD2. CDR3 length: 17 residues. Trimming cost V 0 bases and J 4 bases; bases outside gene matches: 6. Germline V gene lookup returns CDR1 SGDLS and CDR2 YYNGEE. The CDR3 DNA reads TGTGCCAGCAGCGTAGCTGGGGCTAGCGGGGGGTACAATGAGCAGTTCTTC. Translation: CASSVAGASGGYNEQFF.